This TCR beta chain was observed in a study of T and B cells in COVID-19 patients. TRB rearrangements were amplified by multiplex PCR with BIOMED2 TRB-A/B primers. MiXCR, applied by TCRdb to the multiplex PCR reads, yields one record per CDR3 protein. The sample includes under 2,500 distinct CDR3 sequences, about 25% seen only once; the top ten take roughly 60%. The CDR3 contains 14 residues. Trimming took 7 bases from V and 2 from J; bases not matched to a gene: 8. Looked up from germline, CDR1 is MNHNS and CDR2 is SASEGT. Sample share makes this clonotype medium-sized (0.01 to 0.1%). Each TRB amplification used about 220-500 ng of genomic DNA from blood.

This clonotype was obtained from a human donor with active COVID-19. Input material: blood. This chain uses TRBV6-1 with TRBJ2-7, with 7 positions matching TRBD1. CDR3 sequence (DNA): TGTGCCAGCAAGCCCGACAGGGCGACCTACGAGCAGTACTTC. This codes for CASKPDRATYEQYF.